The 11 T cell receptor beta chains listed next were all sequenced from one sample in a study of blood T cell repertoires in COVID-19. Assay: immunoSEQ multiplex PCR; the TCRdb copy retains only in-frame clones and omits some. The sample lists 90,000 to 120,000 clones; about 93% were seen once. What was sequenced was peripheral blood. These TCRs come from a woman in her twenties or thirties with acute or convalescent COVID-19.

The chain combines TRBV28 with TRBJ1-1; D gene uncertain. The CDR3 has 12 residues. The V gene's germline CDR1 is MDHEN and CDR2 SYDVKM. V was cut by 4 bases and J by 4 bases, with 7 bases left in between. CDR3 DNA: TGTGCCAGCAGTTCCACGAGCACTGAAGCTTTCTTT. Translation gives CASSSTSTEAFF.

The CDR3 region is CASSFNGEKLFF. Written as DNA, the CDR3 is TGTGCCAGCAGCTTTAACGGTGAAAAACTGTTTTTT. The chain recombines TRBV5-6 with TRBJ1-4, with D uncertain. Germline CDR1 reads SGHDT; CDR2 reads YYEEEE. V shed 2 bases and J shed 7 bases, with 6 bases lying between them. This CDR3 spans 12 amino acids. Filled out from reference TRBV5-6 and TRBJ1-4, the complete variable domain reads DAGVTQSPTHLIKTRGQQVTLRCSPKSGHDTVSWYQQALGQGPQFIFQYYEEEERQRGNFPDRFSGHQFPNYSSELNVNALLLGDSALYLCASSFNGEKLFFGSGTQLSVL.

The chain joins TRBV28 to TRBJ1-3; D possibly corresponds to TRBD1 (6 bases). The CDR3 spans 15 residues. Germline assignment: CDR1 MDHEN and CDR2 SYDVKM. V shed 4 bases and J shed 4 bases, with 14 bases lying between them. The CDR3 sequence is CASSSHRVVGNTIYF. In DNA, the CDR3 is TGTGCCAGCAGTTCCCACAGGGTGGTGGGAAACACCATATATTTT.

The V and J genes are TRBV21-1 and TRBJ1-3; the D call of TRBD1 is as the table states it, not checked on the DNA. TRBV21-1 is termed a pseudogene. The CDR3 has 19 amino acids. For the CDR3, the DNA is TGTGCCAGCAGCTTACTTGGGAACCGGACAGGGGGCCACGGAAACACCATATATTTT. It yields the protein CASSLLGNRTGGHGNTIYF.

A note on this clone: Germline and junction disagree at one end, which may indicate a read error. The chain couples TRBV28 to TRBJ2-7; tentatively, D is TRBD1 (6 bases). The CDR3 is 14 amino acids. Per the germline V gene, CDR1 is MDHEN and CDR2 is SYDVKM. CDR3 region: CASSLGGTSSEQYF. The DNA of the CDR3 is TGTGCCAGCAGCCTAGGGGGAACCTCCTCCGAGCAGTACTTC.

This clone was recorded once. The genes are TRBV7-9 and TRBJ2-2, with D tentatively TRBD1 (6 bases). The CDR3 is 18 amino acids. Germline CDR1 and CDR2: SEHNR and FQNEAQ (reference sequence). The V end lost 1 base, the J end lost 3 bases, and 18 bases lay between the germline ends. CDR3 DNA: TGTGCCAGCAGCTTAGGGGAGCCAGGACAGCCCCACACCGGGGAGCTGTTTTTT. Protein product: CASSLGEPGQPHTGELFF.

The CDR3 nucleotides are TGTGCCAGCAGTTTTGCAGGGAATGAGCAGTTCTTC. Translation: CASSFAGNEQFF. This chain links TRBV27 with TRBJ2-1; D may be TRBD1 (5 bases). Trimming stripped 3 bases from V and 7 bases from J, with 7 bases between. The germline gives CDR1 MNHEY, CDR2 SMNVEV (reference sequence). The CDR3 runs to 12 residues.

This chain uses TRBV7-2 with TRBJ2-7, with a possible D match to TRBD2 (6 bases). Trimming removed 4 bases at V and 0 bases at J, with 13 bases between. CDR1 and CDR2 (germline): SGHTA, FQGNSA. This CDR3 comprises 15 residues. CDR3 nucleotide sequence: TGTGCCAGCAGCTCGGCGGGGCTTAGCTCCTACGAGCAGTACTTC. Amino acid sequence: CASSSAGLSSYEQYF.

The V gene is TRBV20-1, the J gene TRBJ1-5; TRBD1 might be the D (6 bases). Germline-derived CDR1 and CDR2 are DFQATT and SNEGSKA (reference sequence). The germline V and J ends were trimmed by 3 bases and 7 bases, with 16 bases remaining between them. The CDR3 loop spans 14 amino acids. The CDR3 DNA follows: TGCAGTGCTAGTCCACAGGGCTCCTACCAGCCCCAGCATTTT. Protein product: CSASPQGSYQPQHF.

This chain joins TRBV14 and TRBJ2-1; no definite D call. CDR3 length: 15 residues. The germline V gene has CDR1 SGHDN and CDR2 FVKESK. Trimming removed 1 base at V and 5 bases at J, with 12 bases between. The DNA for the CDR3 is TGTGCCAGCAGCCAAGTGCCAGGCCGCAACAATGAGCAGTTCTTC. Protein sequence: CASSQVPGRNNEQFF.

V is TRBV5-1 and J is TRBJ1-6, with D hard to call. The CDR3 has 18 amino acids. V lost 0 bases to trimming and J lost 0 bases, with 13 bases between them. Germline values: CDR1 SGHRS, CDR2 YFSETQ. The CDR3 nucleotides are TGCGCCAGCAGCTTGGGTTCAGTGGGGAGCTCCTATAATTCACCCCTCCACTTT. It specifies CASSLGSVGSSYNSPLHF.